The 25 T cell receptor beta chains in this list originate from one sample, sequenced in a study of T cell repertoires in cytomegalovirus infection. One entry per CDR3 protein results from TCRdb running MiXCR on the reads. The sample shows hundreds of thousands of distinct CDR3 sequences, 20% to 30% of them seen only once. Sequencing input: CD8+ T cells from PBMCs. All receptors come from a human donor in good health (CMV status not recorded). Some clones in this sample may be carry-over from other donors' samples.

The chain employs TRBV2 and TRBJ2-3; 10 nucleotides align to TRBD2. This CDR3 has 19 amino acids. The V gene end was trimmed by 3 bases and the J gene end by 0 bases; junction bases not matched to a gene: 12. Per the germline V gene, CDR1 is SNHLY and CDR2 is FYNNEI. The CDR3 DNA reads as TGTGCCAGCAGTGAGCGTTGGCGGCTAGCGGGGGCTAGCACAGATACGCAGTATTTT. This encodes CASSERWRLAGASTDTQYF.

The chain links TRBV27 to TRBJ2-1; the D is unclear. The CDR3 runs 14 residues. CDR1 MNHEY and CDR2 SMNVEV come from the germline V gene (reference sequence). V was pared by 5 bases and J by 5 bases, with 13 bases between. The CDR3 nucleotides are TGTGCCAGCAGTGACCCCGGACCAAACAATGAGCAGTTCTTC. Protein sequence: CASSDPGPNNEQFF.

This clonotype was found once. The junction shows a germline mismatch at one end, possibly a read error. V usage is TRBV14 and J usage is TRBJ2-2; D uncertain. This CDR3 comprises 16 residues. Germline CDR1 and CDR2: SGHDN and FVKESK. CDR3 amino acids: CASSKEVPTNTGELFF. CDR3 coding DNA: TGTGCCAGCAGCAAAGAAGTCCCCACCAACACCGGGGAGCTGTTTTTT.

A remark on this clonotype: Just one base apart from a much larger clone, this may be a read error. V is TRBV7-9 and J is TRBJ2-1; 12 bases fit TRBD2. Germline loops: CDR1 SEHNR, CDR2 FQNEAQ (reference sequence). The CDR3 runs 18 residues. The CDR3 sequence: CVSSFRLAGATILNGQFF. CDR3 nucleotides: TGTGTCAGCAGCTTCAGACTAGCGGGGGCCACTATCCTTAACGGGCAGTTCTTC.

The CDR3 coding sequence is TGTGCCAGCAGCATTCCCCTACCCAGACGACACAATGAGCAGTTCTTC. Its translation is CASSIPLPRRHNEQFF. The chain has TRBV6-6 and TRBJ2-1; D call uncertain. The CDR3 totals 16 residues. Germline lookup yields CDR1 MNHNY and CDR2 SVGAGI (reference sequence). V was cut by 6 bases and J by 5 bases, with 20 bases left in between.

V and J are TRBV27 and TRBJ2-3; the match to TRBD1 covers 7 bases. Germline assignment: CDR1 MNHEY and CDR2 SMNVEV (reference sequence). J gave up 6 bases and V 2 bases, and 5 bases lay outside the gene matches. The CDR3 is made up of 14 amino acids. Here the CDR3 DNA reads TGTGCCAGCAGTTTAGTTTCCAGGGGGGATACGCAGTATTTT. As protein: CASSLVSRGDTQYF.

This clonotype was counted a few times. This rearrangement joins TRBV20-1 to TRBJ2-3; maybe TRBD2 (6 bases). The length of the CDR3 is 12 residues. The germline V gene encodes CDR1 DFQATT and CDR2 SNEGSKA (reference sequence). V shed 6 bases and J shed 0 bases, with 7 bases lying between them. This CDR3 is CSAGLSTDTQYF. The CDR3 DNA follows: TGCAGTGCAGGACTAAGCACAGATACGCAGTATTTT.

CDR3 DNA sequence: TGCGCCAGCAGCCAAGATTCCCCGCAGGGGATGGATCAGCCCCAGCATTTT. Encoded protein: CASSQDSPQGMDQPQHF. The J gene is TRBJ1-5, the V gene TRBV4-1; D is perhaps TRBD1 (6 bases). Germline V gives CDR1 MGHRA, CDR2 YSYEKL. The CDR3 is 17 residues long. V was shortened by 0 bases and J by 5 bases, with 17 bases between the two germline ends.

This rearrangement joins TRBV12-3 or TRBV12-4 to TRBJ2-1, with TRBD1 matching 11 bases. J was trimmed by 8 bases and V by 4 bases; bases with no gene match: 10. CDR3 size: 16 residues. The CDR3 sequence: CASSSPGQGEQDEQFF. As DNA, the CDR3 is TGTGCCAGCAGTTCCCCGGGACAGGGGGAGCAGGATGAGCAGTTCTTC.

The V and J genes are TRBV5-1 and TRBJ2-7, with TRBD1 matching 7 bases. Per the germline V gene, CDR1 is SGHRS and CDR2 is YFSETQ. The CDR3 runs to 20 residues. The junction had 22 bases not matched to a gene; V was cut back by 4 bases and J by 0 bases. This CDR3 is CASSPPVSYITGTDSYEQYF. The CDR3 DNA reads TGCGCCAGCAGCCCCCCCGTCTCTTATATTACCGGGACAGACTCCTACGAGCAGTACTTC.

This clonotype appeared many times. The gene calls are TRBV7-6 and TRBJ1-1, with D unclear. Trimming pared 2 bases from V and 0 bases from J, leaving 7 bases between. The CDR3 loop spans 14 amino acids. CDR1 SGHVS and CDR2 FNYEAQ come from the germline V gene. CDR3: CASSLKAMNTEAFF. CDR3 in DNA: TGTGCCAGCAGCTTAAAGGCCATGAACACTGAAGCTTTCTTT.

A few counts support this clonotype. The chain couples TRBV7-9 to TRBJ1-1; tentatively, D is TRBD1 (6 bases). Per the germline V gene, CDR1 is SEHNR and CDR2 is FQNEAQ (reference sequence). V was clipped by 0 bases and J by 7 bases, with 9 bases between them. This CDR3 comprises 13 residues. The CDR3 DNA reads as TGTGCCAGCAGCTTAGCACAGGGCCTTGAAGCTTTCTTT. Translated, it gives CASSLAQGLEAFF.

The rearrangement links TRBV7-2 to TRBJ1-5; no clear D gene. Trimming shortened V by 1 base and J by 13 bases, and 20 bases separated the two germline ends. Germline values: CDR1 SGHTA, CDR2 FQGNSA. This CDR3 region has 15 residues. CDR3 amino acids: CASSLDGNRNQLQHF. The CDR3 DNA sequence: TGTGCCAGCAGCTTAGATGGCAATCGGAATCAGCTTCAGCATTTT. Full variable domain (missing parts from reference TRBV7-2 and TRBJ1-5): GAGVSQSPSNKVTEKGKDVELRCDPISGHTALYWYRQSLGQGLEFLIYFQGNSAPDKSGLPSDRFSAERTGGSVSTLTIQRTQQEDSAVYLCASSLDGNRNQLQHFGDGTRLSIL.

The J gene is TRBJ1-1, the V gene TRBV4-2; maybe TRBD1 (6 bases). Germline values: CDR1 LGHNA, CDR2 YNFKEQ. V lost 0 bases, J lost 0 bases, and 8 bases lay in between. CDR3 length equals 15 residues. CDR3 nucleotide sequence: TGTGCCAGCAGCCAAGAACAGGGCGTGAACACTGAAGCTTTCTTT. Translated: CASSQEQGVNTEAFF.

V is TRBV5-1 and J is TRBJ1-1; D may be TRBD1 (5 bases). Germline-derived CDR1 and CDR2 are SGHRS and YFSETQ. V was shortened by 0 bases and J by 7 bases, with 7 bases between the two germline ends. The CDR3 is made up of 12 amino acids. CDR3 protein: CASSLADSEAFF. CDR3 coding DNA: TGCGCCAGCAGCTTGGCTGACAGTGAAGCTTTCTTT.

The V gene is TRBV7-9, the J gene TRBJ1-2, with D unclear. Trimming cost V 1 base and J 4 bases, with 13 bases left between them. The CDR3 runs 15 residues. Per the germline V gene, CDR1 is SEHNR and CDR2 is FQNEAQ (reference sequence). CDR3 DNA: TGTGCCAGCAGCTTAGGCTTACCTCGGGGCTATGGCTACACCTTC. This sequence encodes CASSLGLPRGYGYTF. Drawing the rest from reference TRBV7-9 and TRBJ1-2, the complete variable domain is DTGVSQNPRHKITKRGQNVTFRCDPISEHNRLYWYRQTLGQGPEFLTYFQNEAQLEKSRLLSDRFSAERPKGSFSTLEIQRTEQGDSAMYLCASSLGLPRGYGYTFGSGTRLTVV.

Of note for this clonotype: A much larger clone lies one base from this, so it may be a read error. This chain connects TRBV4-1 to TRBJ2-7; D gene unclear. The CDR3 consists of 17 residues. With 0 bases removed from V and 3 bases from J, the gap between germline ends came to 18 bases. The germline gives CDR1 MGHRA, CDR2 YSYEKL. CDR3 sequence: CASSQEVDPEPNYEQYF. Here the CDR3 DNA reads TGCGCCAGCAGCCAAGAAGTGGACCCGGAACCAAACTACGAGCAGTACTTC.

This clonotype was detected ten times or more. This rearrangement joins TRBV7-9 to TRBJ1-2; D is uncertain. Germline V lookup: CDR1 SEHNR, CDR2 FQNEAQ (reference sequence). The germline V and J ends were trimmed by 6 bases and 10 bases, with 18 bases remaining between them. The length of the CDR3 is 13 residues. The CDR3 sequence: CASSEGLPTFYTF. In nucleotides, the CDR3 is TGTGCCAGCAGTGAAGGGCTACCGACCTTCTACACCTTC.

The sample holds many counts of this clonotype. This chain links TRBV7-8 with TRBJ1-1, with 9 nucleotides matching TRBD1. There are 16 residues in the CDR3. Trimming cost V 4 bases and J 1 base; bases outside gene matches: 7. Germline V gene lookup returns CDR1 SGHVS and CDR2 FQNEAQ. CDR3 in DNA: TGTGCCAGCAGCTGGGACAGGGACCGTAAGAACACTGAAGCTTTCTTT. Protein sequence: CASSWDRDRKNTEAFF. The full variable domain, rest sourced from reference TRBV7-8 and TRBJ1-1, is GAGVSQSPRYKVAKRGQDVALRCDPISGHVSLFWYQQALGQGPEFLTYFQNEAQLDKSGLPSDRFFAERPEGSVSTLKIQRTQQEDSAVYLCASSWDRDRKNTEAFFGQGTRLTVV.

This clonotype has at least ten counts. The V gene is TRBV19, the J gene TRBJ2-1, with 7 bases aligning to TRBD2. The CDR3 is 17 amino acids. J gave up 0 bases and V 3 bases, and 8 bases lay outside the gene matches. Per germline, CDR1 LNHDA and CDR2 SQIVND (reference sequence). Written as DNA, the CDR3 is TGTGCCAGTAGTATTTGGGAGGGTGGGAGCTCCTACAATGAGCAGTTCTTC. Protein: CASSIWEGGSSYNEQFF. The entire variable domain, with the rest obtained from reference TRBV19 and TRBJ2-1, is as follows: DGGITQSPKYLFRKEGQNVTLSCEQNLNHDAMYWYRQDPGQGLRLIYYSQIVNDFQKGDIAEGYSVSREKKESFPLTVTSAQKNPTAFYLCASSIWEGGSSYNEQFFGPGTRLTVL.

This clonotype appeared a few times. This sequence joins TRBV29-1 and TRBJ1-2; D not certain. This CDR3 has 12 amino acids. V was clipped by 6 bases and J by 8 bases, with 16 bases between them. Germline V CDR1 and CDR2: SQVTM, ANQGSEA. CDR3 residues: CSVPGHPSGYTF. As DNA, the CDR3 is TGCAGCGTCCCCGGCCACCCGTCCGGCTACACCTTC.

This clonotype occurred once. A much larger clonotype is one base distant, so this may be a read error. The rearrangement links TRBV7-6 to TRBJ2-3; 10 bases match TRBD1. CDR3 length: 17 residues. Germline assignment: CDR1 SGHVS and CDR2 FNYEAQ. The CDR3 is CVSSLTAGQGNTDTQYF. Written as DNA, the CDR3 is TGTGTCAGCAGCTTAACGGCGGGACAGGGGAACACAGATACGCAGTATTTT.

Of note for this clonotype: Relative to the germline gene, one junction end is altered; a read error may explain this. The rearrangement links TRBV19 to TRBJ2-2, with 9 bases lining up with TRBD2. The germline CDR1 and CDR2 sequences are LNHDA and SQIVND (reference sequence). This CDR3 contains 14 residues. The CDR3 bases are TGTGCCTGTAGCGGGGGATCTGGCACCGGGGAGCTGTTTTTT. It encodes CACSGGSGTGELFF.

J is TRBJ2-4 and V is TRBV27; a weak D match, TRBD1 (5 bases). Looked up from germline, CDR1 is MNHEY and CDR2 is SMNVEV (reference sequence). CDR3 size: 14 residues. V was shortened by 5 bases and J by 0 bases, with 8 bases between the two germline ends. Here the CDR3 reads CASSGHLAKNIQYF. CDR3 bases: TGTGCCAGCAGTGGACACTTAGCCAAAAACATTCAGTACTTC.

In the case of this clonotype: A read error is possible here, since a much larger clone lies one base away. This chain uses TRBV7-1 with TRBJ1-1, with TRBD1 as a possible D gene (5 bases). TRBV7-1 is filed as an ORF, its function uncertain. Trimming took 5 bases from V and 5 from J, leaving 27 bases between them. The CDR3 runs to 18 residues. The CDR3 sequence: CASSPLKVQSGGKTEAFF. The CDR3 DNA is TGTGCCAGCAGCCCCCTAAAGGTACAGTCTGGGGGGAAGACTGAAGCTTTCTTT.